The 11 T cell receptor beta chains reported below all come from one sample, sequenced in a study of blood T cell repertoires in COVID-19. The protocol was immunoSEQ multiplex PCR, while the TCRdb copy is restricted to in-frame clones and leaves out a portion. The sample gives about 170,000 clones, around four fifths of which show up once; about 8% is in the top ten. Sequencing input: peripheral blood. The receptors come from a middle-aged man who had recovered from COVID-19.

CDR3 in DNA: TGTGCCAGCAGCCTGGGGGGAGCGGGCTACGAGCAGTACTTC. It is translated as CASSLGGAGYEQYF. The chain is built from TRBV5-4 and TRBJ2-7; weak D call: TRBD2 (6 bases). V lost 4 bases and J 3 bases, leaving 14 bases between the germline ends. Per germline, CDR1 SGHNT and CDR2 YYREEE (reference sequence). This CDR3 has 14 residues. The complete variable domain, with remaining parts taken from reference TRBV5-4 and TRBJ2-7, reads ETGVTQSPTHLIKTRGQQVTLRCSSQSGHNTVSWYQQALGQGPQFIFQYYREEENGRGNFPPRFSGLQFPNYSSELNVNALELDDSALYLCASSLGGAGYEQYFGPGTRLTVT.

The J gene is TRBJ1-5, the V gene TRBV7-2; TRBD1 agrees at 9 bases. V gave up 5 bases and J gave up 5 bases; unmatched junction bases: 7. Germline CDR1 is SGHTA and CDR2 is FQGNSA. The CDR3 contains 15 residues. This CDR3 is CASSGGQGAYQPQHF. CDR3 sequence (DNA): TGTGCCAGCAGCGGGGGACAGGGCGCCTATCAGCCCCAGCATTTT.

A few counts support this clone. This chain's CDR3 is CASSDRVNTEAFF. The CDR3 nucleotides read TGTGCCAGCAGTGATCGGGTAAACACTGAAGCTTTCTTT. This chain links TRBV6-1 with TRBJ1-1; no firm D call. The germline V gene encodes CDR1 MNHNS and CDR2 SASEGT. This CDR3 region has 13 residues. V dropped 3 bases and J dropped 2 bases, with 7 bases sitting between them.

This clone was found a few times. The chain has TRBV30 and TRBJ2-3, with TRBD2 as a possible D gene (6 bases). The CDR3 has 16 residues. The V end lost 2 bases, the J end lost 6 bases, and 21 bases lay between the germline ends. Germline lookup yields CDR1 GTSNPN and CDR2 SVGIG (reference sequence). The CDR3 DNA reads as TGTGCCTGGAGTCCGACTGGTCGGGCAGGGACTGATACGCAGTATTTT. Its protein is CAWSPTGRAGTDTQYF.

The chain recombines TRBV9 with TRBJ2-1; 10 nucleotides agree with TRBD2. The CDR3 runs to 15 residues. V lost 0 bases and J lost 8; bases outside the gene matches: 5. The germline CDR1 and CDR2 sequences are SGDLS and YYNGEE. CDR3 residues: CASSVGPSGGYEQFF. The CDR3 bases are TGTGCCAGCAGCGTAGGGCCTAGCGGGGGATATGAGCAGTTCTTC.

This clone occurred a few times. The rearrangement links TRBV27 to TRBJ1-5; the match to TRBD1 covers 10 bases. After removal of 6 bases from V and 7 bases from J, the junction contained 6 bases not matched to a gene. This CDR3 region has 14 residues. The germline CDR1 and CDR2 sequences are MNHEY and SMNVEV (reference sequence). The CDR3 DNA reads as TGTGCCAGCAGCCGCGGGACAGGGGAACAGCCCCAGCATTTT. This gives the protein CASSRGTGEQPQHF.

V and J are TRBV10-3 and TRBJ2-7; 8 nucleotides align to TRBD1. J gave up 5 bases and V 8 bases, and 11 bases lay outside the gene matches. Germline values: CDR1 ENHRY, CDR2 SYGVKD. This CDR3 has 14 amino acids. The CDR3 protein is CAIQRTGFIHEQYF. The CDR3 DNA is TGTGCCATCCAACGGACAGGGTTTATACACGAGCAGTACTTC.

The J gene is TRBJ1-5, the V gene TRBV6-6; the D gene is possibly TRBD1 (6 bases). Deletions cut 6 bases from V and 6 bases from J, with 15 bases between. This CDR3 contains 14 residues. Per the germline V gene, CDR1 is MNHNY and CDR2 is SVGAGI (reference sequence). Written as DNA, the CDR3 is TGTGCCAGCAGCAGCGGGGGGCAAGGTCAGCCCCAGCATTTT. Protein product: CASSSGGQGQPQHF.

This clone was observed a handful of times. The chain's CDR3 is CASSSDRGSPGELFF. The CDR3 nucleotides read TGTGCCAGCAGTTCCGACAGGGGAAGCCCCGGGGAGCTGTTTTTT. V usage is TRBV2 and J usage is TRBJ2-2, with 8 bases fitting TRBD1. The CDR3 is made up of 15 amino acids. Germline V gene lookup returns CDR1 SNHLY and CDR2 FYNNEI. The ends lost 5 bases at V and 6 bases at J; junction bases unmatched: 8.

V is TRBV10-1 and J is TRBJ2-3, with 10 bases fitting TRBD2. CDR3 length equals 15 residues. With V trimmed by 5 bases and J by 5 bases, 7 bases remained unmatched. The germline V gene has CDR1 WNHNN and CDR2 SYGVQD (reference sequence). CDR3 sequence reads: CASSPQRGGIDTQYF. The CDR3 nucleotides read TGCGCCAGCAGTCCGCAGCGGGGGGGGATAGATACGCAGTATTTT.

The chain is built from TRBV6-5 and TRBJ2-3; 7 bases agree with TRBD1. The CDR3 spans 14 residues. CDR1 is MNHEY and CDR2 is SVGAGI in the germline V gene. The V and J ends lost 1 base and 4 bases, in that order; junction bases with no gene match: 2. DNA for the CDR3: TGTGCCAGCAGTTACTTCGGACAGGCAGATACGCAGTATTTT. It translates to CASSYFGQADTQYF.